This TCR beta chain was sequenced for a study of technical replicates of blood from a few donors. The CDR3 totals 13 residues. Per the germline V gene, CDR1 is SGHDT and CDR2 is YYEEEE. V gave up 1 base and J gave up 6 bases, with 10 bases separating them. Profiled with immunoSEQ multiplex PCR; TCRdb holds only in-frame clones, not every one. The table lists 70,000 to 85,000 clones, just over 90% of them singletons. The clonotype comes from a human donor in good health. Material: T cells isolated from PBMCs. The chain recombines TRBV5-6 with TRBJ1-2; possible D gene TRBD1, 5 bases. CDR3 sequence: CASSLWGVHGYTF. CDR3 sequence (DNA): TGTGCCAGCAGCTTGTGGGGGGTCCATGGCTACACCTTC.